This TCR beta chain was captured by sequencing in a study of blood T cell repertoires in COVID-19. CDR3 length equals 18 residues. V trimming: 4 bases; J trimming: 1 base; junction bases outside the gene matches: 15. Germline CDR1 reads MNHEY; CDR2 reads SVGEGT. In the original analysis: Amplification from reference gene primers served as the basis for estimated nucleated cell counts. Sequencing was performed with immunoSEQ multiplex PCR; in TCRdb, only in-frame clones are kept and a portion is missing. Clone size and the V and J calls come from that table; the DNA yielded D and trimming. The sample records roughly 280,000 clones, roughly 90% being singletons.

V usage is TRBV6-2 or TRBV6-3 and J usage is TRBJ2-7; 8 nucleotides line up with TRBD1. What was sequenced was peripheral blood. The receptor was derived from a man over 45 with acute or convalescent COVID-19. CDR3 DNA: TGTGCCAGCAGTTCCTTCATTCGGACAGGGAGCCTATCCTACGAGCAGTACTTC. This gives the protein CASSSFIRTGSLSYEQYF.